This T cell receptor (beta chain) was observed in a study of cytomegalovirus exposure and HLA in healthy donors. As to this clone: The antigen is unknown.

Whole-study findings and limits: As was reported, the classifier diagnosed cytomegalovirus status with high specificity and sensitivity.

Germline CDR1 is SNHLY and CDR2 is FYNNEI. Trimming took 4 bases from V and 5 from J, leaving 8 bases between them. The CDR3 is made up of 12 amino acids. Assay used: immunoSEQ multiplex PCR; TCRdb lists only in-frame clones, some missing. Of some 140,000 clones listed, just under 85% are singletons. The rearrangement uses TRBV2 and TRBJ1-1, with D maybe TRBD1 (5 bases). The clonotype was recovered from a woman in her thirties in good health and CMV-seronegative. Sequenced: PBMCs. CDR3 sequence reads: CASSGDLTEAFF. CDR3 DNA sequence: TGTGCCAGCAGTGGGGACTTGACTGAAGCTTTCTTT.